The entry below describes one TCR beta chain. Distinct nucleotide sequences in the sample also encode this CDR3. Execution of the assay was at deep level. Repertoires were generated with immunoSEQ multiplex PCR, while TCRdb's copy carries only in-frame clones and drops some. The profile shows roughly 2.4 million clones, around 95% of them singletons. This specimen comes from a study of shared clonotypes between healthy human individuals. As for the study in general: The donor group consisted of a couple of women and three men, aged 18 to 49.

Germline CDR1 and CDR2: SEHNR and FQNEAQ (reference sequence). The CDR3 extends over 15 amino acids. Germline trimming cut 4 bases from V and 3 bases from J; bases unmatched to any gene: 1. V gene TRBV7-9 combines with J gene TRBJ2-3; 13 bases match TRBD2. This TCR was recovered from a man between 18 and 35 years old in good health. Sequencing was carried out using naive CD4+ T cells sorted from blood. The subset here: CD45RA+ positively selected. CDR3 sequence (DNA): TGTGCCAGCAGCTCGGGACTAGCGGGGACAGATACGCAGTATTTT. Amino acid sequence: CASSSGLAGTDTQYF.